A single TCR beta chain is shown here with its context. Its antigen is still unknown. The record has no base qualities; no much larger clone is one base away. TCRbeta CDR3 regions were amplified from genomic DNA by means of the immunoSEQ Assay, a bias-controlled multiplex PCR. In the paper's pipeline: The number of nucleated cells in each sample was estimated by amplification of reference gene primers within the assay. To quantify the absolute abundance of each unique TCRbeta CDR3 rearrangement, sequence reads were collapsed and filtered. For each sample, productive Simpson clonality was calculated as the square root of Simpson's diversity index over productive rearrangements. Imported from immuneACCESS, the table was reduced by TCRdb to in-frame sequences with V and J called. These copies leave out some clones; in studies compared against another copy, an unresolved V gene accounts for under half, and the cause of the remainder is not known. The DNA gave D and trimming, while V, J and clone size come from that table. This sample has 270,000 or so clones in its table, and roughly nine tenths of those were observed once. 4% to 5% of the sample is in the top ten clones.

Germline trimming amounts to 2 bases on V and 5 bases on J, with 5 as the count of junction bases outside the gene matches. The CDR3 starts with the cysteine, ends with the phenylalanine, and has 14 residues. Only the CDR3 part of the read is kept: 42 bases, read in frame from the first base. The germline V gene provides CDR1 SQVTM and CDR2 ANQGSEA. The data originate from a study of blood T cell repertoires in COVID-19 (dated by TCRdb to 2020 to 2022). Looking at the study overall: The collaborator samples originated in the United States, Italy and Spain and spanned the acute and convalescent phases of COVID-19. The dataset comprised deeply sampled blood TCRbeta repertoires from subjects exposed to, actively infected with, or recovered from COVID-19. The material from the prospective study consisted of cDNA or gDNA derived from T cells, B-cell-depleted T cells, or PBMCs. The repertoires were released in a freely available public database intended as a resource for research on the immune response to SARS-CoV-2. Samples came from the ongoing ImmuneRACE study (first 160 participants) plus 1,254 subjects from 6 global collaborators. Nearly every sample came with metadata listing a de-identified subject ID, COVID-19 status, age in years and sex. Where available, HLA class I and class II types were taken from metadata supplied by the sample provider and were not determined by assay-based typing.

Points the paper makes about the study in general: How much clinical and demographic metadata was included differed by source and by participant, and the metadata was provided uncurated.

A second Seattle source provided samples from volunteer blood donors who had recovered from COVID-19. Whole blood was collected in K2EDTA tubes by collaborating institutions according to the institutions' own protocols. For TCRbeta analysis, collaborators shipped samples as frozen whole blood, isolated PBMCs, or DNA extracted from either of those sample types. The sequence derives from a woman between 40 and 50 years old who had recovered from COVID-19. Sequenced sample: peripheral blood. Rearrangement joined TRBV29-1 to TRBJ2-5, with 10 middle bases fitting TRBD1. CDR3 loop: CSVERQGASETQYF. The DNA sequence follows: TGCAGCGTTGAAAGACAGGGGGCTTCTGAGACCCAGTACTTC.